The clone carrying this T cell receptor beta chain was detected many times. Antigen specificity is unknown. Germline V lookup: CDR1 LNHNV, CDR2 YYDKDF (reference sequence). Germline trimming cut 10 bases from V and 0 bases from J; bases unmatched to any gene: 4. The CDR3 contains 15 residues. This sample stems from a study of T-cell reconstitution after alpha-beta-depleted transplantation in children. The study's findings and limits: Several hundred rapidly expanded clones from non-depleted graft cells reportedly supplied alpha-beta T cells about two months post-transplant. At the one-year point after transplant, T-cell counts and TCRbeta diversity were found to come mostly from T cells that had been newly produced. Certain patients had high TCRbeta diversity at day 60, and it came from recipient T cells and thymic progenitors that survived.

Unique molecular identifiers featured in how the TCRbeta library was prepared. Each CDR3 protein is one row after TCRdb ran MiXCR on the PCR reads. The data show around 200,000 distinct CDR3 sequences, roughly a tenth seen once. Sequencing used PBMCs, obtained before TCRalphabeta/CD19-depleted stem cell transplant. This rearrangement joins TRBV15 to TRBJ2-2; TRBD2 agrees at 11 bases. This receptor was obtained from a child younger than two with acute myeloid leukemia, due to receive a stem cell transplant. The CDR3 coding sequence is TGTGCCATGATAGCGGGAGGGCCGAACACCGGGGAGCTGTTTTTT. Translating gives CAMIAGGPNTGELFF.